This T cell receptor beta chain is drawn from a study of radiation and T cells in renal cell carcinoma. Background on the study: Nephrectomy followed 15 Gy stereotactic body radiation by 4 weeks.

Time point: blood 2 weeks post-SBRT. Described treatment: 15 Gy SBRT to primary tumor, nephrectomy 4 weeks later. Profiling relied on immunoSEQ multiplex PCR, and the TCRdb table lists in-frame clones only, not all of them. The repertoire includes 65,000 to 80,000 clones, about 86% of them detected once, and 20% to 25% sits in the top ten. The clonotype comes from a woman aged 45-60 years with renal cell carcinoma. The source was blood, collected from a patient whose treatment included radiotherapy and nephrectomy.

The chain's CDR3 is CASSGGGSYEQYF. Here the CDR3 DNA reads TGCGCCAGCAGTGGTGGGGGCTCCTACGAGCAGTACTTC. The V call is TRBV10-1, the J call TRBJ2-7; D is perhaps TRBD1 or TRBD2 (5 bases each). Germline assignment: CDR1 WNHNN and CDR2 SYGVQD (reference sequence). The CDR3 spans 13 residues. Trimming removed 4 bases at V and 0 bases at J, with 7 bases between.